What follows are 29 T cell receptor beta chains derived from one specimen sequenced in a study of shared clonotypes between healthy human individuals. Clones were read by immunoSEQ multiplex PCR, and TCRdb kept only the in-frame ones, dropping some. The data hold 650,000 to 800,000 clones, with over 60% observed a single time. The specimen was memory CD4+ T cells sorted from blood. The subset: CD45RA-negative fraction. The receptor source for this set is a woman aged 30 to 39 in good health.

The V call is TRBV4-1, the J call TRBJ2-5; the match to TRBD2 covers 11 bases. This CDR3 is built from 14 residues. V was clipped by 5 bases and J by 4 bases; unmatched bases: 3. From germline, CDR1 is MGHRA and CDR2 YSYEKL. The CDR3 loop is CASSSGLAGETQYF. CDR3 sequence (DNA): TGCGCCAGCAGCTCTGGACTAGCGGGAGAGACCCAGTACTTC.

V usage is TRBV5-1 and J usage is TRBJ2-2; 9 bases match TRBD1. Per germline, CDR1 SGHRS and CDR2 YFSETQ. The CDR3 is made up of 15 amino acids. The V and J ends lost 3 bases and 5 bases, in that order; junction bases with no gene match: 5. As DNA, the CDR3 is TGCGCCAGCAGCTCCGACAGGGGGAGTACCGGGGAGCTGTTTTTT. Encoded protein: CASSSDRGSTGELFF.

CDR3: CASSPLQMKETQYF. The CDR3, as DNA: TGCGCCAGCAGCCCCCTACAGATGAAGGAGACCCAGTACTTC. V is TRBV4-1 and J is TRBJ2-5; D remains ambiguous. The CDR3 runs to 14 residues. The germline CDR1 and CDR2 sequences are MGHRA and YSYEKL. V was clipped by 4 bases and J by 5 bases, with 14 bases between them.

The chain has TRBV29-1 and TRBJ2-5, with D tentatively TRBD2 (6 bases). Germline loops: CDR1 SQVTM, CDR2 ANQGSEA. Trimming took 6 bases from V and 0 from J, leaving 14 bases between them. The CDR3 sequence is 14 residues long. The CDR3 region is CSVPSVSYQETQYF. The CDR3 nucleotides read TGCAGCGTACCTAGCGTCTCGTACCAAGAGACCCAGTACTTC.

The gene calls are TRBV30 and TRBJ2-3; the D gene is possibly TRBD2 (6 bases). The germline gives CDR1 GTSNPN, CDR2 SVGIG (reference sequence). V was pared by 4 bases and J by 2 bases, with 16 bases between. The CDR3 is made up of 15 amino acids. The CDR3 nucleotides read TGTGCCTGGAACGAAATAGCGGTTCCCACAGATACGCAGTATTTT. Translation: CAWNEIAVPTDTQYF.

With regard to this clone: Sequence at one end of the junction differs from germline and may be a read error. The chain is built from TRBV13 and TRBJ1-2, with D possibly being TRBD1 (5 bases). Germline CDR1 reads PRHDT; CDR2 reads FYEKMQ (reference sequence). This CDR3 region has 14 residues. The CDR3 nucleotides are TGTGCCAGCAGTCGTGATGCCCGGTATCGGGGCTACGCCTTC. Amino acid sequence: CASSRDARYRGYAF.

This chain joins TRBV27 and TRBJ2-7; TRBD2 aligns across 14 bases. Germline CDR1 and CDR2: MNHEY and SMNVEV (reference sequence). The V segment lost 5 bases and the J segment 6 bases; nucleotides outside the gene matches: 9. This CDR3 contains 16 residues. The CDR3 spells CASSPGLAGGRSEQYF. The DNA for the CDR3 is TGTGCCAGCAGTCCAGGACTAGCGGGAGGCCGTTCCGAGCAGTACTTC.

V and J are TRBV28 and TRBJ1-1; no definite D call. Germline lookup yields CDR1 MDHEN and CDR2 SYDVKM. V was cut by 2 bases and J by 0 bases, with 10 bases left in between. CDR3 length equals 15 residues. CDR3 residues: CASSLRGLMNTEAFF. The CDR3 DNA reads TGTGCCAGCAGTTTACGGGGTCTCATGAACACTGAAGCTTTCTTT.

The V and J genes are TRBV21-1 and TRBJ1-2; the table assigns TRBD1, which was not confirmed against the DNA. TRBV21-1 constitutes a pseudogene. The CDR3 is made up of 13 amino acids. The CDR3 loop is CASSNPDSYGYTF. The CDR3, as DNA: TGTGCCAGCAGCAACCCGGACAGCTATGGCTACACCTTC.

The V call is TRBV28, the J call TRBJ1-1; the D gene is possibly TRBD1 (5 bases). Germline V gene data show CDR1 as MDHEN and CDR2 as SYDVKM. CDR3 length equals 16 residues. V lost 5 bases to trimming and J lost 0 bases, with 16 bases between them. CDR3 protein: CASSPSRTPLNTEAFF. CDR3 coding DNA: TGTGCCAGCAGTCCCTCCCGGACACCCCTGAACACTGAAGCTTTCTTT.

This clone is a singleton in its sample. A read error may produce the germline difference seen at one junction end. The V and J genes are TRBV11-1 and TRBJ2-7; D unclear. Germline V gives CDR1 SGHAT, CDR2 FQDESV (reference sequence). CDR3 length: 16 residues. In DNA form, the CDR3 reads TGTGCCAGCAGCTTAGAAAGATCAGTCCTACGAGCAGTATCGGACTTC. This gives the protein CASSLERSVLRAVSDF.

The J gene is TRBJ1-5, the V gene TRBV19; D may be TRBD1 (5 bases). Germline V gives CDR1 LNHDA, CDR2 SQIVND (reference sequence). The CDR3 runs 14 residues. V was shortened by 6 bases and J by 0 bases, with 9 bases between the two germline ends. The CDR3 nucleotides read TGTGCCAGTAGCGACAGTTATAGCAATCAGCCCCAGCATTTT. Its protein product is CASSDSYSNQPQHF. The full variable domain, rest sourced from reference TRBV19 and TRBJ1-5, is DGGITQSPKYLFRKEGQNVTLSCEQNLNHDAMYWYRQDPGQGLRLIYYSQIVNDFQKGDIAEGYSVSREKKESFPLTVTSAQKNPTAFYLCASSDSYSNQPQHFGDGTRLSIL.

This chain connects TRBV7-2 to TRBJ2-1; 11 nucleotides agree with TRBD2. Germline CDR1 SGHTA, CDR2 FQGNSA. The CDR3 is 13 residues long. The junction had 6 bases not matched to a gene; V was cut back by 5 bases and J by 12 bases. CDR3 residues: CASSPLTSGGQFF. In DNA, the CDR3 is TGTGCCAGCAGCCCCTTAACTAGCGGGGGGCAGTTCTTC.

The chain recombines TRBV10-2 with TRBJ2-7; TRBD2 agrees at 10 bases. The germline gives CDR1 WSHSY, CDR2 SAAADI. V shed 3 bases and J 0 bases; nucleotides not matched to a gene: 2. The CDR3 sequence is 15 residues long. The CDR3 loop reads CASSDRLAGSYEQYF. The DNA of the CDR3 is TGCGCCAGCAGTGATAGACTAGCGGGCTCCTACGAGCAGTACTTC.

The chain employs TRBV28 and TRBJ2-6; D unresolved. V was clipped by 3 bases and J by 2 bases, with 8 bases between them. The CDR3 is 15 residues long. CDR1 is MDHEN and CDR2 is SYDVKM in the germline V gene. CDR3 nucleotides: TGTGCCAGCAGTTTTCTTGGTACTGGGGCCAACGTCCTGACTTTC. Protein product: CASSFLGTGANVLTF. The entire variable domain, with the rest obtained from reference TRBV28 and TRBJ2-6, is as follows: DVKVTQSSRYLVKRTGEKVFLECVQDMDHENMFWYRQDPGLGLRLIYFSYDVKMKEKGDIPEGYSVSREKKERFSLILESASTNQTSMYLCASSFLGTGANVLTFGAGSRLTVL.

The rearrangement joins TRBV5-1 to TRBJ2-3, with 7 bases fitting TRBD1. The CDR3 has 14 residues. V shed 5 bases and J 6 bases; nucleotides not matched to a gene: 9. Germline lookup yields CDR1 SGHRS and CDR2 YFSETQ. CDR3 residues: CASRSAGGYDTQYF. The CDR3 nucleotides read TGCGCCAGCAGATCCGCAGGGGGTTATGATACGCAGTATTTT.

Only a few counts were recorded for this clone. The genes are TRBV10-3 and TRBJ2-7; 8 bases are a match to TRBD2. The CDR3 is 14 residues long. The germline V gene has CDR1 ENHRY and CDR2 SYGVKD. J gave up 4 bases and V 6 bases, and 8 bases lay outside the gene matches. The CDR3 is CAISAGTRDYEQYF. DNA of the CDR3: TGTGCCATCAGCGCCGGGACTAGAGATTACGAGCAGTACTTC.

The DNA of the CDR3 is TGTGCCAGCAGGCTACAGGGGTGGTATGGCTACACCTTC. Amino acid sequence: CASRLQGWYGYTF. The chain is built from TRBV28 and TRBJ1-2; TRBD1 matches at 7 bases. CDR1 and CDR2 (germline): MDHEN, SYDVKM. The CDR3 contains 13 residues. The J segment lost 5 bases and the V segment lost 6 bases, leaving 6 bases of the junction unmatched.

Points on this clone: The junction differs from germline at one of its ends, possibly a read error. The CDR3 is CASRVRTGGLEFF. The CDR3 nucleotides are TGTGCCAGCAGGGTCCGGACAGGAGGACTAGAATTCTTC. The V and J genes are TRBV6-5 and TRBJ2-7, with D perhaps TRBD1 or TRBD2 (7 bases each). This CDR3 has 13 residues. Germline values: CDR1 MNHEY, CDR2 SVGAGI.

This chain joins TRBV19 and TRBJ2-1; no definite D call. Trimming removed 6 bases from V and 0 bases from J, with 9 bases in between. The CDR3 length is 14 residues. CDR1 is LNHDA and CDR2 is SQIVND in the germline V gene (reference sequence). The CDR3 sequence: CASSHKNSYNEQFF. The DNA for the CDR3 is TGTGCCAGTAGCCACAAGAACTCCTACAATGAGCAGTTCTTC.

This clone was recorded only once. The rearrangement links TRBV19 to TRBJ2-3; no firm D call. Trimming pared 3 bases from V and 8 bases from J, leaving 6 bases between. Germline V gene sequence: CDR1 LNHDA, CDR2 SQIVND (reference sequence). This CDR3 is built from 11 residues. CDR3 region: CASSIYGTQYF. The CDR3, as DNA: TGTGCCAGTAGTATTTACGGTACGCAGTATTTT.

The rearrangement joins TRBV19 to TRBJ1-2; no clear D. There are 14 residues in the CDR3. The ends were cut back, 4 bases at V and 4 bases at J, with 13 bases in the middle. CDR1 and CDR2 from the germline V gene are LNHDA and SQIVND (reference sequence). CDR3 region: CASSNGEYGYGYTF. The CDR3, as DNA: TGTGCCAGTAGTAACGGGGAGTACGGCTATGGCTACACCTTC. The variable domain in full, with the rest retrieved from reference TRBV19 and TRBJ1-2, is DGGITQSPKYLFRKEGQNVTLSCEQNLNHDAMYWYRQDPGQGLRLIYYSQIVNDFQKGDIAEGYSVSREKKESFPLTVTSAQKNPTAFYLCASSNGEYGYGYTFGSGTRLTVV.

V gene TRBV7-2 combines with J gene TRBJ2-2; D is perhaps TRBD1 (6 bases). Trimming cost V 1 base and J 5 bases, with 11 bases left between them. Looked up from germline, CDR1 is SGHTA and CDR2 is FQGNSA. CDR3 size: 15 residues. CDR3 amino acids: CASSLVGGGTGELFF. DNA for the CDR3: TGTGCCAGCAGCTTAGTAGGGGGTGGGACCGGGGAGCTGTTTTTT.

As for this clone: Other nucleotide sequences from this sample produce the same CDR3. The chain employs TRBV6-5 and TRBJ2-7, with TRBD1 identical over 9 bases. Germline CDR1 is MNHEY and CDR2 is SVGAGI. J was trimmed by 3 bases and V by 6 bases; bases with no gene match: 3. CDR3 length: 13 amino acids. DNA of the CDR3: TGTGCCAGCAGGGCGGGACAGGGCTACGAGCAGTACTTC. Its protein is CASRAGQGYEQYF.

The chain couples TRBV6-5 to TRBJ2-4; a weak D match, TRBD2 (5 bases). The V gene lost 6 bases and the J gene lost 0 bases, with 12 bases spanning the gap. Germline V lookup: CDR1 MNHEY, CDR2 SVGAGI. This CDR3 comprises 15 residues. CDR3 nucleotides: TGTGCCAGCAGCTACGACGGACTAGCCAAAAACATTCAGTACTTC. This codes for CASSYDGLAKNIQYF.

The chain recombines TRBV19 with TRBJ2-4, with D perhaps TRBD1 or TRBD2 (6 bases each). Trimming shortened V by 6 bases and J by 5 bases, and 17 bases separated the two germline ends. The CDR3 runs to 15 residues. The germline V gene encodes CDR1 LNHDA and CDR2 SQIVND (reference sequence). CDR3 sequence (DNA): TGTGCCAGTAGCCCACTGGGGGGCTACGAAAACATTCAGTACTTC. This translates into CASSPLGGYENIQYF.

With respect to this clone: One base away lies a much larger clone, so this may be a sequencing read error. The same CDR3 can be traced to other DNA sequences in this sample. The CDR3 DNA is TGTGCCAGCAGTCTCACAGATACGCAGTATTTT. Its protein product is CASSLTDTQYF. V usage is TRBV2 and J usage is TRBJ2-3; unclear D gene. The V and J ends lost 5 bases and 2 bases respectively, with 2 bases between them. Germline CDR1 SNHLY, CDR2 FYNNEI. The CDR3 consists of 11 residues.

The CDR3 sequence is CAISESLSQEEQYF. The CDR3 DNA reads TGTGCCATCAGTGAGTCTTTATCTCAAGAAGAGCAGTACTTC. This rearrangement joins TRBV10-3 to TRBJ2-7; no firm D call. Germline V gene lookup returns CDR1 ENHRY and CDR2 SYGVKD. Trimming pared 0 bases from V and 7 bases from J, leaving 13 bases between. This CDR3 contains 14 residues.

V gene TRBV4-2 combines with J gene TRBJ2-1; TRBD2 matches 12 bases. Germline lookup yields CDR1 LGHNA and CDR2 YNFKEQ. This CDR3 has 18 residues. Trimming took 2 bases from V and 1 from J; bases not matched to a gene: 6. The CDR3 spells CASSQRLAGGLSYNEQFF. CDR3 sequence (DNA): TGTGCCAGCAGCCAACGTCTAGCGGGAGGGCTTTCCTACAATGAGCAGTTCTTC.